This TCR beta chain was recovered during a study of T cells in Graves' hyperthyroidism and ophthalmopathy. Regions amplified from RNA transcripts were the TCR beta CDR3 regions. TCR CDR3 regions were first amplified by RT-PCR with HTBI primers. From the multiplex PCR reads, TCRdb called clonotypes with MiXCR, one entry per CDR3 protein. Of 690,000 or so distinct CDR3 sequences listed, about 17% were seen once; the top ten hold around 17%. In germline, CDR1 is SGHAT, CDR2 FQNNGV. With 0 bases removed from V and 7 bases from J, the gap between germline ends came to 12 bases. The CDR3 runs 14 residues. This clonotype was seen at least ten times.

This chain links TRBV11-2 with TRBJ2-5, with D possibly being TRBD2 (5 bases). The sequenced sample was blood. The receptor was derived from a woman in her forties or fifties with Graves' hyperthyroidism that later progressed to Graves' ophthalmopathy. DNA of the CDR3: TGTGCCAGCAGCTTAGATCCCCGGGGAATGACCCAGTACTTC. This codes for CASSLDPRGMTQYF.